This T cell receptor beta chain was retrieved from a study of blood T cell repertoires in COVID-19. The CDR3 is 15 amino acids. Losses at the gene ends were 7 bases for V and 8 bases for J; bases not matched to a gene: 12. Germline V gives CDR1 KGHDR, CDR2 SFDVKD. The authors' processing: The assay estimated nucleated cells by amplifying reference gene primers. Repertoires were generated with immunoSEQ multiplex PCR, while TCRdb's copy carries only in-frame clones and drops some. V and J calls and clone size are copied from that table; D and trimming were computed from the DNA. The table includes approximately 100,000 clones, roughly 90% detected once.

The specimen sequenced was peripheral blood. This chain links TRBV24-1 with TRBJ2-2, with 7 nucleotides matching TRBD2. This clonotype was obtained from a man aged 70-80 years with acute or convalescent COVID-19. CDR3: CATSEPGLRGGELFF. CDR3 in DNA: TGTGCCACCAGCGAACCGGGACTAAGGGGAGGGGAGCTGTTTTTT.